This T cell receptor (beta chain) was sequenced during a study of STAT5B mutations in CD4+ large granular lymphocyte leukemia. CDR1 is MDHEN and CDR2 is SYDVKM in the germline V gene. This CDR3 is built from 12 residues. V was clipped by 4 bases and J by 2 bases, with 5 bases between them. Assay used: immunoSEQ multiplex PCR; TCRdb lists only in-frame clones, some missing. The data hold 38,000 or so clones, with 70% to 90% observed a single time. This clone turned up a few times. This sequence was found in a human donor in good health. This rearrangement joins TRBV28 to TRBJ1-1; unclear D gene. Sequencing was done on a sample of CD4+ T cells from blood buffy coats. CDR3 sequence reads: CASSYLNTEAFF. The CDR3 coding sequence is TGTGCCAGCAGTTACCTCAACACTGAAGCTTTCTTT. Together with reference TRBV28 and TRBJ1-1, the CDR3 gives the full variable domain: DVKVTQSSRYLVKRTGEKVFLECVQDMDHENMFWYRQDPGLGLRLIYFSYDVKMKEKGDIPEGYSVSREKKERFSLILESASTNQTSMYLCASSYLNTEAFFGQGTRLTVV.